What follows are 27 T cell receptor beta chains derived from one specimen sequenced in a study of cytomegalovirus exposure and HLA in healthy donors. Assay used: immunoSEQ multiplex PCR; TCRdb lists only in-frame clones, some missing. The sample lists fewer than 400,000 clones; roughly 88% were seen once. Specimen: PBMCs. These receptors originate from a young woman in good health and CMV-seronegative.

J is TRBJ1-1 and V is TRBV10-3; possibly TRBD1 for D (6 bases). The CDR3 covers 15 residues. Trimming left V 4 bases short and J 0 bases short, with 12 bases between. Germline CDR1 ENHRY, CDR2 SYGVKD. CDR3: CAISANREMNTEAFF. In DNA, the CDR3 is TGTGCCATCAGTGCCAACAGGGAAATGAACACTGAAGCTTTCTTT.

The chain carries TRBV6-5 and TRBJ1-2; 11 bases fit TRBD1. The ends lost 6 bases at V and 4 bases at J; junction bases unmatched: 4. The length of the CDR3 is 14 residues. Germline assignment: CDR1 MNHEY and CDR2 SVGAGI. The CDR3 region is CASRRDRGIYGYTF. The CDR3 DNA follows: TGTGCCAGCAGACGGGACAGGGGGATCTATGGCTACACCTTC.

Here the CDR3 reads CASSVDGTEQYF. The CDR3 nucleotides read TGTGCCAGCAGCGTAGATGGGACTGAACAGTACTTC. J is TRBJ2-7 and V is TRBV9; D might be TRBD2 (6 bases). Germline V gene lookup returns CDR1 SGDLS and CDR2 YYNGEE. The V end lost 0 bases, the J end lost 10 bases, and 11 bases lay between the germline ends. This CDR3 is built from 12 residues.

This chain connects TRBV2 to TRBJ2-3, with a possible D match to TRBD1 (6 bases). The V end was cut by 7 bases, the J end by 6 bases, with 14 bases between. The CDR3 runs 13 residues. Per germline, CDR1 SNHLY and CDR2 FYNNEI. In DNA form, the CDR3 reads TGTGCCAGCATGTTTCAGGGGTTGGATACGCAGTATTTT. Encoded protein: CASMFQGLDTQYF.

This chain links TRBV7-9 with TRBJ1-4, with 7 bases aligning to TRBD1. CDR3 length equals 15 residues. The V gene end was trimmed by 5 bases and the J gene end by 4 bases; junction bases not matched to a gene: 7. Germline V lookup: CDR1 SEHNR, CDR2 FQNEAQ (reference sequence). In nucleotides, the CDR3 is TGTGCCAGCAGCAGACAGGGTTTTGTTAATGAAAAACTGTTTTTT. Its protein product is CASSRQGFVNEKLFF.

CDR3 in DNA: TGCGCCAGCAGCTTGTTGGCGGGAGGGATTGCCTCCTACGAGCAGTACTTC. Translating it yields CASSLLAGGIASYEQYF. This chain connects TRBV5-1 to TRBJ2-7; the match to TRBD2 covers 9 bases. This CDR3 is 17 amino acids long. Germline V gene sequence: CDR1 SGHRS, CDR2 YFSETQ. The V segment lost 1 base and the J segment 0 bases; nucleotides outside the gene matches: 8. Variable domain in full (rest from reference TRBV5-1 and TRBJ2-7): KAGVTQTPRYLIKTRGQQVTLSCSPISGHRSVSWYQQTPGQGLQFLFEYFSETQRNKGNFPGRFSGRQFSNSRSEMNVSTLELGDSALYLCASSLLAGGIASYEQYFGPGTRLTVT.

This chain connects TRBV5-1 to TRBJ2-7; D may be TRBD1 (6 bases). Germline CDR1 is SGHRS and CDR2 is YFSETQ. Trimming took 8 bases from V and 7 from J, leaving 28 bases between them. This CDR3 is 16 amino acids long. CDR3 coding DNA: TGCGCCAGTCAGGTTGGGGGAGTGACAGGTTTGAGGGAGCAGTACTTC. Translation: CASQVGGVTGLREQYF.

This clone was detected once. Other DNA sequences in this sample translate to the same CDR3. The J gene is TRBJ2-3, the V gene TRBV5-1, with D perhaps TRBD1 (6 bases). There are 15 residues in the CDR3. V lost 0 bases to trimming and J lost 0 bases, with 8 bases between them. Germline loops: CDR1 SGHRS, CDR2 YFSETQ. CDR3 DNA: TGCGCCAGCAGCTTGGAGGGACAAAGCACAGATACGCAGTATTTT. This encodes CASSLEGQSTDTQYF.

The chain recombines TRBV29-1 with TRBJ2-2; 7 bases match TRBD2. Germline loops: CDR1 SQVTM, CDR2 ANQGSEA. The ends lost 6 bases at V and 7 bases at J; junction bases unmatched: 8. The CDR3 is made up of 13 amino acids. Here the CDR3 reads CSVTSVKLGELFF. In DNA form, the CDR3 reads TGCAGCGTCACTAGCGTTAAACTCGGGGAGCTGTTTTTT.

This chain's CDR3 is CASSFRRGTEAFF. CDR3 in DNA: TGTGCCAGCAGCTTTCGTAGGGGCACTGAAGCTTTCTTT. V and J are TRBV11-3 and TRBJ1-1; D perhaps matches TRBD1 (5 bases). V was trimmed by 3 bases and J by 4 bases, leaving 9 bases between them. In germline, CDR1 is SGHNT, CDR2 YENEEA. The CDR3 is made up of 13 amino acids.

The chain is built from TRBV10-3 and TRBJ2-7, with D possibly being TRBD1 (6 bases). The CDR3 consists of 12 residues. Germline loops: CDR1 ENHRY, CDR2 SYGVKD. The ends were cut back, 11 bases at V and 3 bases at J, with 14 bases in the middle. The CDR3 region has the DNA TGTGCCGCACAGGGCGCGGTCTACGAGCAGTACTTC. This translates into CAAQGAVYEQYF.

The chain combines TRBV6-6 with TRBJ1-1; 7 nucleotides agree with TRBD1. Trimming took 1 base from V and 8 from J; bases not matched to a gene: 1. The CDR3 sequence is 12 residues long. CDR1 is MNHNY, CDR2 SVGAGI, per germline (reference sequence). CDR3 bases: TGTGCCAGCAGTTACTTGGACAGGGAAGCTTTCTTT. Its protein product is CASSYLDREAFF.

The V call is TRBV4-3, the J call TRBJ2-1, with D tentatively TRBD2 (5 bases). Trimming cost V 1 base and J 6 bases, with 10 bases left between them. The CDR3 sequence is 14 residues long. Looked up from germline, CDR1 is LGHNA and CDR2 is YSLEER. The CDR3: CASSQVGGSNEQFF. CDR3 bases: TGCGCCAGCAGCCAAGTAGGCGGGTCCAATGAGCAGTTCTTC.

This chain links TRBV27 with TRBJ1-5; D ambiguous. Germline V lookup: CDR1 MNHEY, CDR2 SMNVEV (reference sequence). The CDR3 contains 13 residues. V was trimmed by 2 bases and J by 4 bases, leaving 6 bases between them. The CDR3 protein is CASSLVENQPQHF. The CDR3 nucleotides are TGTGCCAGCAGTTTAGTAGAAAATCAGCCCCAGCATTTT.

The V gene is TRBV5-4, the J gene TRBJ1-1, with TRBD1 identical over 7 bases. CDR1 SGHNT and CDR2 YYREEE come from the germline V gene (reference sequence). The CDR3 covers 13 residues. Germline trimming cut 7 bases from V and 0 bases from J; bases unmatched to any gene: 3. CDR3: CASSGQMNTEAFF. CDR3 nucleotides: TGTGCCAGCTCGGGACAGATGAACACTGAAGCTTTCTTT.

The chain carries TRBV29-1 and TRBJ2-3, with 10 bases aligning to TRBD2. Germline CDR1 SQVTM, CDR2 ANQGSEA. With V trimmed by 4 bases and J by 2 bases, 3 bases remained unmatched. CDR3 size: 14 residues. The CDR3 region is CSVGLAGPTDTQYF. CDR3 in DNA: TGCAGCGTTGGACTAGCGGGCCCCACAGATACGCAGTATTTT.

This chain uses TRBV19 with TRBJ2-1, with 9 bases matching TRBD2. The V segment lost 3 bases and the J segment 9 bases; nucleotides outside the gene matches: 3. This CDR3 is 13 amino acids long. Looked up from germline, CDR1 is LNHDA and CDR2 is SQIVND (reference sequence). The CDR3 loop reads CASSILAGSEQFF. Written as DNA, the CDR3 is TGTGCCAGTAGTATCCTAGCGGGATCTGAGCAGTTCTTC.

This clone was found once. The DNA for the CDR3 is TGTGCCAGCAGCCAAGCCACCGGGACTAGCATCTACAATGAGCAGTTCTTC. Its protein product is CASSQATGTSIYNEQFF. The chain couples TRBV4-2 to TRBJ2-1; 9 bases are shared with TRBD2. This CDR3 is 17 amino acids long. J lost 3 bases, V lost 1 base, and 7 bases had no gene match. The germline CDR1 and CDR2 sequences are LGHNA and YNFKEQ.

The rearrangement joins TRBV4-3 to TRBJ2-7; possible D gene TRBD1, 6 bases. CDR3 size: 17 residues. The germline gives CDR1 LGHNA, CDR2 YSLEER. Deletions cut 0 bases from V and 2 bases from J, with 17 bases between. The CDR3, as DNA: TGCGCCAGCAGCCAAGATAGTCAGGGACATCGGACCTACGAGCAGTACTTC. It specifies CASSQDSQGHRTYEQYF.

The gene calls are TRBV6-1 and TRBJ2-2, with 7 bases that match TRBD2. With V trimmed by 0 bases and J by 1 base, 2 bases remained unmatched. Per the germline V gene, CDR1 is MNHNS and CDR2 is SASEGT. This CDR3 is built from 16 residues. In DNA, the CDR3 is TGTGCCAGCAGTGAAGCCCTAGCGGTGAACACCGGGGAGCTGTTTTTT. It is translated as CASSEALAVNTGELFF.

This chain connects TRBV28 to TRBJ2-1; the match to TRBD2 covers 8 bases. Germline CDR1 and CDR2: MDHEN and SYDVKM. The CDR3 loop spans 15 amino acids. The V gene end was trimmed by 3 bases and the J gene end by 4 bases; junction bases not matched to a gene: 5. The DNA of the CDR3 is TGTGCCAGCAGTTTTAGGAGCGGGGGTTACAATGAGCAGTTCTTC. It codes for CASSFRSGGYNEQFF.

In its sample, this clone was seen a few times. J is TRBJ1-2 and V is TRBV14; tentatively, D is TRBD1 (5 bases). Trimming removed 3 bases from V and 7 bases from J, with 21 bases in between. The CDR3 runs to 16 residues. Germline V gene data show CDR1 as SGHDN and CDR2 as FVKESK. The CDR3 DNA sequence: TGTGCCAGCAGCCAGGTGGCCGACAGCTTCTCGAGTGGCTACACCTTC. This sequence encodes CASSQVADSFSSGYTF.

The chain couples TRBV9 to TRBJ2-1; TRBD2 matches 8 bases. Trimming removed 3 bases from V and 3 bases from J; junction bases left unmatched: 11. Germline CDR1 is SGDLS and CDR2 is YYNGEE. The CDR3 sequence is 17 residues long. The CDR3 DNA follows: TGTGCCAGCAGCGGCGGGGTTGTGGCGGGAGGCTACAATGAGCAGTTCTTC. This codes for CASSGGVVAGGYNEQFF. Using reference TRBV9 and TRBJ2-1 for the parts outside the CDR3, the full variable domain is DSGVTQTPKHLITATGQRVTLRCSPRSGDLSVYWYQQSLDQGLQFLIQYYNGEERAKGNILERFSAQQFPDLHSELNLSSLELGDSALYFCASSGGVVAGGYNEQFFGPGTRLTVL.

The chain is built from TRBV9 and TRBJ2-5; 7 bases map to TRBD2. CDR1 and CDR2 (germline): SGDLS, YYNGEE. Unmatched junction bases numbered 7, after V lost 3 bases and J lost 5 bases. The CDR3 covers 14 residues. CDR3 sequence: CASSDAGEGETQYF. The CDR3, as DNA: TGTGCCAGCAGCGATGCGGGAGAGGGGGAGACCCAGTACTTC.

The V gene is TRBV19, the J gene TRBJ2-7, with TRBD1 as a possible D gene (5 bases). Germline V gene lookup returns CDR1 LNHDA and CDR2 SQIVND (reference sequence). The CDR3 runs to 13 residues. The V and J ends lost 2 bases and 7 bases respectively, with 12 bases between them. For the CDR3, the DNA is TGTGCCAGTAGTATACAGGTAGCAGGGGAGCAGTACTTC. Amino acids: CASSIQVAGEQYF.

The table lists this clone with a count of one. The V and J genes are TRBV27 and TRBJ1-3; a weak D match, TRBD1 (6 bases). The CDR3 sequence is 14 residues long. V gave up 5 bases and J gave up 0 bases, with 8 bases separating them. Germline V gene lookup returns CDR1 MNHEY and CDR2 SMNVEV (reference sequence). CDR3 sequence: CASSGGHSGNTIYF. In nucleotides, the CDR3 is TGTGCCAGCAGTGGGGGACACTCTGGAAACACCATATATTTT.

The J gene is TRBJ2-2, the V gene TRBV13, with TRBD2 matching 10 bases. The length of the CDR3 is 16 residues. Germline lookup yields CDR1 PRHDT and CDR2 FYEKMQ (reference sequence). V trimming: 0 bases; J trimming: 5 bases; junction bases outside the gene matches: 3. CDR3 residues: CASSLGLAGVTGELFF. In nucleotides, the CDR3 is TGTGCCAGCAGCTTAGGGCTAGCGGGAGTTACCGGGGAGCTGTTTTTT.